Below are 7 T cell receptor beta chains sequenced from a single sample in a study of cytomegalovirus exposure and HLA in healthy donors (dated by TCRdb to the late 2010s). To prepare the library, the immunoSEQ multiplex PCR assay was applied. A mixture of 60 forward primers for TCR Vbeta segments and 13 reverse primers for TCR Jbeta segments was used in the multiplex PCR. Drawn from immuneACCESS, this table holds only the in-frame rearrangements with V and J called that TCRdb kept. Clones are partly lost; checked studies trace under half to an unresolved V gene and leave the rest unexplained. Here the sample has 110,000 or so clones; around 82% occur a single time. Of the sample, around 5.8% falls within the top ten clones. The sample consisted of PBMCs. Source of these receptors: a woman aged 25 to 45 in good health and CMV-seropositive.

About this clone itself: Sequence at one end of the junction differs from germline and may be a read error. The same CDR3 is also encoded by other DNA sequences in this sample. The chain combines TRBV6-4 with TRBJ2-5; 14 positions match TRBD2. Germline V gene data show CDR1 as MRHNA and CDR2 as SNTAGT. The CDR3 contains 16 residues. This CDR3 is CASSDSTSGGAETQYF. The CDR3 nucleotides are TGTGCCAGTAGTGACTCGACTAGCGGGGGGGCAGAGACCCAGTACTTC.

This chain joins TRBV5-1 and TRBJ1-1; possibly TRBD1 for D (6 bases). With 2 bases removed from V and 3 bases from J, the gap between germline ends came to 14 bases. CDR3 length equals 15 residues. CDR1 and CDR2 (germline): SGHRS, YFSETQ. In nucleotides, the CDR3 is TGCGCCAGCAGCTTCACCGGGACAAAGGACACTGAAGCTTTCTTT. Protein sequence: CASSFTGTKDTEAFF.

This chain joins TRBV27 and TRBJ1-3, with 10 bases identical to TRBD1. The CDR3 has 18 amino acids. The J segment lost 4 bases and the V segment lost 5 bases, leaving 14 bases of the junction unmatched. The germline gives CDR1 MNHEY, CDR2 SMNVEV (reference sequence). The CDR3 DNA sequence: TGTGCCAGCAGTACCCGGGACAGGGGTCTTTATCTGGGAAACACCATATATTTT. As protein: CASSTRDRGLYLGNTIYF.

This clone appeared many times. The rearrangement joins TRBV6-5 to TRBJ1-2; no definite D call. This CDR3 region has 14 residues. Between the trimmed V and J ends, which lost 8 bases and 4 bases, there was a span of 17 bases. Germline loops: CDR1 MNHEY, CDR2 SVGAGI. CDR3 region: CASYTTGKLYGYTF. In DNA, the CDR3 is TGTGCCAGCTATACGACGGGAAAGCTCTATGGCTACACCTTC.

This chain links TRBV30 with TRBJ1-6; tentatively, D is TRBD1 (6 bases). From germline, CDR1 is GTSNPN and CDR2 SVGIG (reference sequence). This CDR3 region has 13 residues. Trimming took 1 base from V and 9 from J, leaving 10 bases between them. The CDR3, as DNA: TGTGCCTGGAGTGGGGGGCTCATTTCACCCCTCCACTTT. Its protein product is CAWSGGLISPLHF.

The CDR3 sequence: CASSSQGRENTEAFF. In nucleotides, the CDR3 is TGCGCCAGCAGCTCACAGGGGAGAGAAAACACTGAAGCTTTCTTT. V usage is TRBV5-1 and J usage is TRBJ1-1, with TRBD1 identical over 7 bases. Germline assignment: CDR1 SGHRS and CDR2 YFSETQ. The CDR3 contains 15 residues. The ends lost 3 bases at V and 2 bases at J; junction bases unmatched: 7.

The chain couples TRBV19 to TRBJ2-7; the match to TRBD2 covers 10 bases. CDR3 length: 15 residues. V was clipped by 6 bases and J by 5 bases; unmatched bases: 10. Germline CDR1 and CDR2: LNHDA and SQIVND (reference sequence). The CDR3 is CASRQREGLGDEQYF. The CDR3 region has the DNA TGTGCCAGTAGGCAGCGGGAGGGCCTGGGCGACGAGCAGTACTTC.